The clone carrying this TCR beta chain was observed a few times. The antigen remains unidentified. V lost 2 bases and J lost 3, with 5 bases in between. Germline V gene lookup returns CDR1 SGHTA and CDR2 FQGTGA. This CDR3 has 13 amino acids. The sample comes from a study of early T cells in non-severe SARS-CoV-2 infection. As for the study in general: Bulk RNA taken from unsorted whole blood was sequenced, leaving chains unpaired.

The study's findings and limits: Matching against VDJdb likely underestimated virus-specific expansions, favoring anti-spike CD8.

Unique molecular identifiers tagged individual cDNA molecules. TCRdb re-called the 5' RACE reads with MiXCR, one entry per CDR3 protein. Altogether fewer than 80,000 distinct CDR3 sequences are present, around 11% being singletons, with the ten largest covering around 13%. This specimen was whole blood, taken at baseline. The receptor was isolated from an adult who was a healthcare worker with PCR-confirmed SARS-CoV-2 infection or an uninfected control (not recorded which). The V gene is TRBV7-3, the J gene TRBJ1-5, with D unclear. CDR3 in DNA: TGTGCCAGCAGCTTAGGGCACAATCAGCCCCAGCATTTT. Its translation is CASSLGHNQPQHF.